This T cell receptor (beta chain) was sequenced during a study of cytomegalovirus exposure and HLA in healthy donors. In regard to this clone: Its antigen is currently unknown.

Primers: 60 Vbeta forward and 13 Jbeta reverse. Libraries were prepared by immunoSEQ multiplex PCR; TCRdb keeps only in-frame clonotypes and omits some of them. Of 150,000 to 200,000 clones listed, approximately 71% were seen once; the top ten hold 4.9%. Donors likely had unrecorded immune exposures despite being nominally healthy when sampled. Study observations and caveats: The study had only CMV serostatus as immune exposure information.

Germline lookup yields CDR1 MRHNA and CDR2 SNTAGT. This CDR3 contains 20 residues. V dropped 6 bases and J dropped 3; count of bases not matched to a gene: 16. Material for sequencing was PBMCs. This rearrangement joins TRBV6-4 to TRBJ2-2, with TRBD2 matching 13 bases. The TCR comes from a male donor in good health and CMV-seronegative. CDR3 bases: TGTGCCAGCAGCCTCAAACCTCAACTAGCGGGAGGGCCTGACACCGGGGAGCTGTTTTTT. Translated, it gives CASSLKPQLAGGPDTGELFF.